The next 25 T cell receptor beta chains were all read from a single sample in a study of T cell responses to AZD1222 COVID-19 vaccine. Repertoires were generated with immunoSEQ multiplex PCR, while TCRdb's copy carries only in-frame clones and drops some. The table includes roughly 93,000 clones, about nine tenths detected once. This specimen was peripheral blood, taken on day 0 of MenACWY control vaccination. The receptors were gathered from an adult in good health.

This chain links TRBV5-1 with TRBJ1-1, with D perhaps matching TRBD1 (5 bases). The V gene lost 4 bases and the J gene lost 3 bases, with 16 bases spanning the gap. This CDR3 region has 15 residues. Germline CDR1 SGHRS, CDR2 YFSETQ. The CDR3 coding sequence is TGCGCCAGCAGCATAGTAGGGCAGGGAGACACTGAAGCTTTCTTT. Protein sequence: CASSIVGQGDTEAFF. Full variable domain (remainder filled in from reference TRBV5-1 and TRBJ1-1): KAGVTQTPRYLIKTRGQQVTLSCSPISGHRSVSWYQQTPGQGLQFLFEYFSETQRNKGNFPGRFSGRQFSNSRSEMNVSTLELGDSALYLCASSIVGQGDTEAFFGQGTRLTVV.

This sequence joins TRBV5-1 and TRBJ1-1; D not certain. The CDR3 spans 13 residues. Germline CDR1 reads SGHRS; CDR2 reads YFSETQ. Between the trimmed V and J ends, which lost 5 bases and 2 bases, there was a span of 10 bases. The CDR3 sequence: CASRVDPNTEAFF. CDR3 sequence (DNA): TGCGCCAGCAGGGTCGACCCTAACACTGAAGCTTTCTTT.

The chain carries TRBV13 and TRBJ2-3, with a tentative D call TRBD2 (6 bases). V lost 2 bases to trimming and J lost 1 base, with 10 bases between them. CDR3 length: 15 amino acids. The germline CDR1 and CDR2 sequences are PRHDT and FYEKMQ (reference sequence). The DNA for the CDR3 is TGTGCCAGCAGCTTACAGGGACTCGGCACAGATACGCAGTATTTT. Translating gives CASSLQGLGTDTQYF. Full variable domain (outside the CDR3, taken from reference TRBV13 and TRBJ2-3): AAGVIQSPRHLIKEKRETATLKCYPIPRHDTVYWYQQGPGQDPQFLISFYEKMQSDKGSIPDRFSAQQFSDYHSELNMSSLELGDSALYFCASSLQGLGTDTQYFGPGTRLTVL.

The chain uses TRBV19 and TRBJ1-1, with a possible D match to TRBD1 (5 bases). The CDR3 is made up of 17 amino acids. V was cut by 3 bases and J by 1 base, with 18 bases left in between. CDR1 LNHDA and CDR2 SQIVND come from the germline V gene (reference sequence). The CDR3 DNA sequence: TGTGCCAGTAGTATTGATTCCAGGGAGGGGTGGAACACTGAAGCTTTCTTT. Its translation is CASSIDSREGWNTEAFF.

The chain carries TRBV4-1 and TRBJ2-4; D possibly corresponds to TRBD1 (5 bases). The V and J ends lost 1 base and 3 bases respectively, with 16 bases between them. Germline V gene sequence: CDR1 MGHRA, CDR2 YSYEKL. The CDR3 runs 17 residues. The CDR3 DNA follows: TGCGCCAGCAGCCAAGCCTTAGTAGGGGTCGGCAAAAACATTCAGTACTTC. Protein: CASSQALVGVGKNIQYF.

The chain couples TRBV28 to TRBJ2-4, with 9 bases lining up with TRBD1. This CDR3 has 15 residues. Losses at the gene ends were 2 bases for V and 11 bases for J; bases not matched to a gene: 10. Germline-derived CDR1 and CDR2 are MDHEN and SYDVKM. The CDR3 nucleotides read TGTGCCAGCAGTTTAAATCCGACAGGGGGAAGGGTTCAGTACTTC. Translating it yields CASSLNPTGGRVQYF.

This chain connects TRBV4-2 to TRBJ2-7; 10 nucleotides agree with TRBD2. The CDR3 has 17 residues. V dropped 1 base and J dropped 4; count of bases not matched to a gene: 10. CDR1 LGHNA and CDR2 YNFKEQ come from the germline V gene. CDR3 DNA sequence: TGTGCCAGCAGCCAAGCTCTAGCGGGGGCCAATCCTTACGAGCAGTACTTC. It codes for CASSQALAGANPYEQYF.

CDR3 protein: CAWSVRGGRNSPLHF. The CDR3 region has the DNA TGTGCCTGGAGTGTACGAGGAGGGCGGAATTCACCCCTCCACTTT. The rearrangement joins TRBV30 to TRBJ1-6, with D unclear. This CDR3 has 15 amino acids. Germline V gene lookup returns CDR1 GTSNPN and CDR2 SVGIG (reference sequence). The ends were cut back, 0 bases at V and 7 bases at J, with 13 bases in the middle.

The chain carries TRBV3-1 (or the pseudogene TRBV3-2) and TRBJ2-7; TRBD2 is a possible D gene (5 bases). Germline-derived CDR1 and CDR2 are LGHDT and YNNKEL (reference sequence). The V gene lost 1 base and the J gene lost 2 bases, with 9 bases spanning the gap. The CDR3 is made up of 14 amino acids. The CDR3 loop is CASSQGTRTYEQYF. CDR3 nucleotide sequence: TGTGCCAGCAGCCAAGGGACTCGTACCTACGAGCAGTACTTC.

This clone was counted only a few times. In nucleotides, the CDR3 is TGTGCCAGCAGTTATACCAGGGCCAAAGATACGCAGTATTTT. It is translated as CASSYTRAKDTQYF. The chain carries TRBV6-5 and TRBJ2-3; weak D call: TRBD1 (5 bases). This CDR3 has 14 residues. V lost 3 bases and J lost 5, with 12 bases in between. In germline, CDR1 is MNHEY, CDR2 SVGAGI.

The J gene is TRBJ1-3, the V gene TRBV19; 9 bases fit TRBD1. The CDR3 extends over 17 amino acids. V was pared by 7 bases and J by 7 bases, with 17 bases of the junction left unmatched. The germline gives CDR1 LNHDA, CDR2 SQIVND (reference sequence). The CDR3 nucleotides are TGTGCCAGTACCCACCGGGACAGGGTAAAATGGTCGAACACCATATATTTT. Protein product: CASTHRDRVKWSNTIYF.

The chain recombines TRBV29-1 with TRBJ2-7, with 10 bases lining up with TRBD1. Losses at the gene ends were 2 bases for V and 4 bases for J; bases not matched to a gene: 8. Germline V gene lookup returns CDR1 SQVTM and CDR2 ANQGSEA. CDR3 size: 15 residues. CDR3 amino acids: CSVEIYGTGEYEQYF. CDR3 DNA: TGCAGCGTTGAAATATATGGGACAGGGGAATACGAGCAGTACTTC.

This chain connects TRBV5-5 to TRBJ1-6; D is perhaps TRBD1 (5 bases). This CDR3 spans 16 amino acids. The germline gives CDR1 SGHKS, CDR2 YYEKEE (reference sequence). Trimming pared 0 bases from V and 6 bases from J, leaving 13 bases between. The CDR3 nucleotides are TGTGCCAGCAGCTTGGAAGGGACGGAGTTTAATTCACCCCTCCACTTT. The encoded protein is CASSLEGTEFNSPLHF.

V and J are TRBV9 and TRBJ2-7; a weak D match, TRBD1 (6 bases). Trimming pared 3 bases from V and 1 base from J, leaving 11 bases between. The CDR3 spans 14 residues. Germline values: CDR1 SGDLS, CDR2 YYNGEE. The CDR3 DNA sequence: TGTGCCAGCAGCGCACAGGGAAATTCCTACGAGCAGTACTTC. Its protein is CASSAQGNSYEQYF. The full variable domain, in which reference TRBV9 and TRBJ2-7 provide the parts outside the CDR3, is DSGVTQTPKHLITATGQRVTLRCSPRSGDLSVYWYQQSLDQGLQFLIQYYNGEERAKGNILERFSAQQFPDLHSELNLSSLELGDSALYFCASSAQGNSYEQYFGPGTRLTVT.

This clone was counted a few times. The CDR3 region has the DNA TGTGCCAGCAGCTTATTAACGGTTCAGGGGCGCGGGAATGAGCAGTTCTTC. It specifies CASSLLTVQGRGNEQFF. The gene calls are TRBV7-8 and TRBJ2-1, with a weak D call TRBD1 (6 bases). Trimming left V 2 bases short and J 7 bases short, with 21 bases between. The germline gives CDR1 SGHVS, CDR2 FQNEAQ. The CDR3 totals 17 residues.

CDR3 amino acids: CASRAGFVNTGELFF. The CDR3 region has the DNA TGCGCCAGCAGGGCAGGGTTTGTAAACACCGGGGAGCTGTTTTTT. The chain has TRBV5-1 and TRBJ2-2, with D possibly being TRBD1 (5 bases). Germline CDR1 and CDR2: SGHRS and YFSETQ. This CDR3 has 15 amino acids. Trimming stripped 5 bases from V and 2 bases from J, with 13 bases between. The whole variable domain, filled in from reference TRBV5-1 and TRBJ2-2, reads KAGVTQTPRYLIKTRGQQVTLSCSPISGHRSVSWYQQTPGQGLQFLFEYFSETQRNKGNFPGRFSGRQFSNSRSEMNVSTLELGDSALYLCASRAGFVNTGELFFGEGSRLTVL.

This sequence joins TRBV28 and TRBJ1-2, with 7 bases matching TRBD1. The CDR3 totals 13 residues. V lost 7 bases to trimming and J lost 3 bases; unmatched junction nucleotides: 5. From germline, CDR1 is MDHEN and CDR2 SYDVKM. This chain's CDR3 is CASTIQGHYGYTF. For the CDR3, the DNA is TGTGCCAGCACCATACAGGGGCACTATGGCTACACCTTC.

The V call is TRBV2, the J call TRBJ2-3, with 9 bases identical to TRBD2. The CDR3 covers 17 residues. V lost 4 bases and J lost 5; bases outside the gene matches: 13. CDR1 is SNHLY and CDR2 is FYNNEI in the germline V gene. The CDR3 region is CASSVQPLAGGVDTQYF. The CDR3 DNA reads as TGTGCCAGCAGTGTCCAACCTCTGGCGGGGGGGGTAGATACGCAGTATTTT.

The CDR3 loop is CASSQALRTTDTQYF. CDR3 coding DNA: TGTGCCAGCAGCCAAGCCCTCCGGACGACAGATACGCAGTATTTT. This chain joins TRBV3-1 (or the pseudogene TRBV3-2) and TRBJ2-3; no reliable D call. This CDR3 spans 15 amino acids. Trimming shortened V by 1 base and J by 3 bases, and 11 bases separated the two germline ends. Germline V gene sequence: CDR1 LGHDT, CDR2 YNNKEL (reference sequence).

CDR3 residues: CASSELAYGGYTF. The DNA of the CDR3 is TGTGCCAGCAGTGAATTAGCGTATGGGGGCTACACCTTC. The chain uses TRBV25-1 and TRBJ1-2; D gene uncertain. The CDR3 has 13 residues. Germline loops: CDR1 MGHDK, CDR2 SYGVNS. The V and J ends lost 1 base and 8 bases respectively, with 11 bases between them.

This clone was detected only once. The rearrangement joins TRBV7-6 to TRBJ2-5; a weak D match, TRBD2 (6 bases). Trimming shortened V by 5 bases and J by 3 bases, and 22 bases separated the two germline ends. Germline assignment: CDR1 SGHVS and CDR2 FNYEAQ. The CDR3 covers 17 residues. The DNA of the CDR3 is TGTGCCAGCAGCCTTGTGCCTACTAGCTTTCAAGAAGAGACCCAGTACTTC. Translated, it gives CASSLVPTSFQEETQYF.

The genes are TRBV7-9 and TRBJ1-1; 11 bases align to TRBD1. The CDR3 consists of 13 residues. CDR1 is SEHNR and CDR2 is FQNEAQ in the germline V gene (reference sequence). V was clipped by 5 bases and J by 6 bases; unmatched bases: 2. The CDR3 coding sequence is TGTGCCAGCAGCCCGGGACAGGGGGCTGAAGCTTTCTTT. Protein: CASSPGQGAEAFF.

This chain connects TRBV25-1 to TRBJ2-2; D uncertain. The germline V and J ends were trimmed by 3 bases and 4 bases, with 3 bases remaining between them. The CDR3 covers 12 residues. Germline CDR1 and CDR2: MGHDK and SYGVNS. The CDR3 region has the DNA TGTGCCAGCAGTGAGGCCACCGGGGAGCTGTTTTTT. Protein: CASSEATGELFF.

J is TRBJ1-2 and V is TRBV5-1; tentatively, D is TRBD1 (5 bases). The CDR3 runs to 14 residues. Germline values: CDR1 SGHRS, CDR2 YFSETQ. V lost 3 bases and J 8 bases, leaving 17 bases between the germline ends. Here the CDR3 reads CASSWEEGRGGYTF. The CDR3 DNA reads as TGCGCCAGCAGCTGGGAGGAGGGAAGGGGCGGCTACACCTTC. Combining the CDR3 with reference TRBV5-1 and TRBJ1-2 gives the whole variable domain KAGVTQTPRYLIKTRGQQVTLSCSPISGHRSVSWYQQTPGQGLQFLFEYFSETQRNKGNFPGRFSGRQFSNSRSEMNVSTLELGDSALYLCASSWEEGRGGYTFGSGTRLTVV.

This clone appeared once. V is TRBV7-9 and J is TRBJ1-5; D is possibly TRBD1 (5 bases). The V gene lost 1 base and the J gene lost 6 bases, with 13 bases spanning the gap. The CDR3 sequence is 15 residues long. From germline, CDR1 is SEHNR and CDR2 FQNEAQ (reference sequence). The CDR3 DNA reads as TGTGCCAGCAGCTTAGGAGGGGCGGTGTTTCAGCCCCAGCATTTT. Protein: CASSLGGAVFQPQHF.